This T cell receptor beta chain was identified in a study of blood T cell repertoires in COVID-19 (TCRdb year 2020). In terms of the full investigation: Samples covering the acute and convalescent phases of COVID-19 were provided by collaborators in the United States, Italy and Spain. A freely available public database, intended as a resource for researchers studying the immune response to SARS-CoV-2, is where the repertoires were released. The dataset comprised deeply sampled blood TCRbeta repertoires from subjects exposed to, actively infected with, or recovered from COVID-19. HLA class I and class II types, where available, came from metadata supplied by the sample provider rather than from assay-based typing. A de-identified subject ID, COVID-19 status, age in years and sex were almost always included in the sample metadata. Samples were obtained from the ongoing ImmuneRACE study (first 160 participants) and from about 1,300 subjects provided by 6 global collaborators. The prospective study material was composed of cDNA or gDNA derived from T cells, B-cell-depleted T cells, or PBMCs.

TCRbeta CDR3 regions were amplified from genomic DNA by means of the immunoSEQ Assay, a bias-controlled multiplex PCR. The original pipeline was this. The number of nucleated cells in each sample was estimated by amplification of reference gene primers within the assay. To quantify the absolute abundance of each unique TCRbeta CDR3 rearrangement, sequence reads were collapsed and filtered. For each sample, productive Simpson clonality was calculated as the square root of Simpson's diversity index over productive rearrangements. TCRdb mirrors the immuneACCESS table, restricted to in-frame sequences. Some clones are absent from its copies; in checked studies, under half trace to an unresolved V gene, and the reason for the others is unknown. The D gene and trimming were derived from the DNA, and the V and J assignments and clone size from that table. The table for this sample lists about 380,000 clones; 87% of them were counted only once. The ten largest clones represent roughly 1.4% of the sample.

Paper-wide results and their limitations: The amount of clinical and demographic metadata varied by source and participant and was provided uncurated.

V is reduced by 6 bases and J by 1 base, leaving a spacing of 15 bases between them. The CDR1 and CDR2 encoded by the germline V gene are MNHEY and SVGAGI. The CDR3 measures 15 amino acids from cysteine to phenylalanine. Only the CDR3 DNA stays, 45 bases, in frame from base 1. Regarding this clone: This clone's antigen is unknown. No base qualities exist here, and no much larger clone lies one base off it.

Participants in the prospective study were enrolled through a virtual design, were aged about 18 to 100 years, and lived in approximately 24 United States geographic areas. In the prospective study, participants were assigned to cohorts based on the clinical history participants reported in a screening survey and a study questionnaire. ImmuneRACE Cohort 3 recovered participants were defined by two consecutive negative NP/OP PCR tests, healthcare professional clearance, or symptom resolution. In the prospective study, mobile phlebotomists collected whole blood, serum and a nasopharyngeal or oropharyngeal swab from each participant. Additional blood draws and questionnaires over an approximately 2-month period could optionally be provided by prospective study participants. Before DNA extraction, prospective study blood samples were shipped either frozen or at room temperature.

This clonotype was obtained from a young man who had recovered from COVID-19. The V and J genes are TRBV6-5 and TRBJ1-1; the best D guess is TRBD1, with 5 bases matching. The sample consisted of PBMCs or T cells enriched from blood (not recorded which). The nucleotides read TGTGCCAGCAGCCTTAGACAGCGACAGAACACTGAAGCTTTCTTT. Translation gives CASSLRQRQNTEAFF.